This T cell receptor beta chain comes out of a study of radiotherapy plus CTLA-4 blockade in lung cancer. The overall study: Across the patients, objective responses occurred in approximately 19%, and disease control in roughly 30%.

This CDR3 is 14 amino acids long. V was shortened by 4 bases and J by 5 bases, with 13 bases between the two germline ends. Germline CDR1 reads SGHAT; CDR2 reads FQNNGV. In its sample, this clone was seen a few times. The method was immunoSEQ multiplex PCR; TCRdb's version includes in-frame clones alone and lacks a portion of them. This table holds some 33,000 clones, roughly 71% found once. This sequence was found in a human donor with non-small cell lung cancer whose response to radiotherapy plus ipilimumab could not be evaluated. Sample: peripheral blood, taken from a patient treated with radiotherapy plus ipilimumab. The rearrangement joins TRBV11-2 to TRBJ2-3; D possibly corresponds to TRBD1 (5 bases). The CDR3 sequence is CASSYSYQGDTQYF. As DNA, the CDR3 is TGTGCCAGCAGCTATTCCTATCAGGGAGATACGCAGTATTTT. Using reference TRBV11-2 and TRBJ2-3 for the parts outside the CDR3, the full variable domain is EAGVAQSPRYKIIEKRQSVAFWCNPISGHATLYWYQQILGQGPKLLIQFQNNGVVDDSQLPKDRFSAERLKGVDSTLKIQPAKLEDSAVYLCASSYSYQGDTQYFGPGTRLTVL.